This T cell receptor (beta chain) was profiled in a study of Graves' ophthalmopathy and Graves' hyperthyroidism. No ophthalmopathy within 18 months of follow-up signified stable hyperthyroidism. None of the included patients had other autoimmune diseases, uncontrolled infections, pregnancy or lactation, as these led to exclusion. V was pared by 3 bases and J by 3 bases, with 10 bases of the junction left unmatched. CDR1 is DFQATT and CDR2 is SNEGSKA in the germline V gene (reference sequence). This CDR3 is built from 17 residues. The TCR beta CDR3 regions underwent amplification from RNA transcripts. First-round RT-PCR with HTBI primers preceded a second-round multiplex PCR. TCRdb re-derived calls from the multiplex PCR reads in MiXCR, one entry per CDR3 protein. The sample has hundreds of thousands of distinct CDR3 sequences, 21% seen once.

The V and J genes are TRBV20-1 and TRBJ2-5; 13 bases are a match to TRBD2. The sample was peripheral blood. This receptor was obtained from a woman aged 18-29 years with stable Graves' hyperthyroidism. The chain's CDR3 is CSARVPLAGGPEETQYF. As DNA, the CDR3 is TGCAGTGCTAGGGTACCACTAGCGGGGGGGCCGGAAGAGACCCAGTACTTC.